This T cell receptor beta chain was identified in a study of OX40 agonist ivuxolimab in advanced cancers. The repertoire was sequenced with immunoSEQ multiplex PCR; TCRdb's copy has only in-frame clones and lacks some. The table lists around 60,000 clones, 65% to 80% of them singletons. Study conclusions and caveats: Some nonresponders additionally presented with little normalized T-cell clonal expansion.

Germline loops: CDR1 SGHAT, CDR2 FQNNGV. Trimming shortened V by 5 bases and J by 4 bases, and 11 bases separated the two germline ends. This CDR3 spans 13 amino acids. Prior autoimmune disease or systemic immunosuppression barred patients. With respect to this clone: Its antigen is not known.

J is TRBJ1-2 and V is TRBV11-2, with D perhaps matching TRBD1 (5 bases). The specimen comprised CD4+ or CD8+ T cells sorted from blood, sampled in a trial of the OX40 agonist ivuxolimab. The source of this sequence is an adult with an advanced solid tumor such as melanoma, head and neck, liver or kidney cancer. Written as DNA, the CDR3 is TGTGCCAGCAGCCCCTGGGGGACCTATGGCTACACCTTC. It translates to CASSPWGTYGYTF. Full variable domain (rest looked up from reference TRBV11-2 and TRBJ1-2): EAGVAQSPRYKIIEKRQSVAFWCNPISGHATLYWYQQILGQGPKLLIQFQNNGVVDDSQLPKDRFSAERLKGVDSTLKIQPAKLEDSAVYLCASSPWGTYGYTFGSGTRLTVV.